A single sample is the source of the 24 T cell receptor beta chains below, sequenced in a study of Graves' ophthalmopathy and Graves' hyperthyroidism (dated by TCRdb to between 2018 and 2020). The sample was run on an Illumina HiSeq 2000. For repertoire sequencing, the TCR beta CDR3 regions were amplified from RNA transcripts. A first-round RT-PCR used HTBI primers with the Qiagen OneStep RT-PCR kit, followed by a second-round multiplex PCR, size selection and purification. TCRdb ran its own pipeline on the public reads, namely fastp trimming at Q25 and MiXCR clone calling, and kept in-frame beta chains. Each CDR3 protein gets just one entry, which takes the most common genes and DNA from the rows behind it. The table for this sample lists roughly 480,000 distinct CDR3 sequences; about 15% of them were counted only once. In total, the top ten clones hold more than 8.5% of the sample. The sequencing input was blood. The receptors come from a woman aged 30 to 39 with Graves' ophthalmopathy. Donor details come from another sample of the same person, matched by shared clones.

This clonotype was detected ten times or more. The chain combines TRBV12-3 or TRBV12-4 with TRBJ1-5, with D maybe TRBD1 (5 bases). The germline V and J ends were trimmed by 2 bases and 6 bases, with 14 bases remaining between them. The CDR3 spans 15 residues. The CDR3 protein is CASSLNAGQSQPQHF. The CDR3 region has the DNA TGTGCCAGCAGTTTAAATGCAGGGCAGAGTCAGCCCCAGCATTTT.

The CDR3 is CASSQDIGGNYGYTF. Here the CDR3 DNA reads TGTGCCAGCAGCCAAGATATCGGGGGAAACTATGGCTACACCTTC. The rearrangement joins TRBV4-2 to TRBJ1-2, with D perhaps matching TRBD1 (5 bases). V dropped 0 bases and J dropped 2 bases, with 10 bases sitting between them. CDR3 length equals 15 residues. CDR1 and CDR2 (germline): LGHNA, YNFKEQ.

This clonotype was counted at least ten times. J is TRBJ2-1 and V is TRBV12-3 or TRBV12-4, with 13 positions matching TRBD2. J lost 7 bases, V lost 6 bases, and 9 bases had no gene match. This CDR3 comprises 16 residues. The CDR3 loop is CASRLAGGLLNNEQFF. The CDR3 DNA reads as TGTGCCAGCAGACTAGCGGGAGGGCTCTTAAATAATGAGCAGTTCTTC.

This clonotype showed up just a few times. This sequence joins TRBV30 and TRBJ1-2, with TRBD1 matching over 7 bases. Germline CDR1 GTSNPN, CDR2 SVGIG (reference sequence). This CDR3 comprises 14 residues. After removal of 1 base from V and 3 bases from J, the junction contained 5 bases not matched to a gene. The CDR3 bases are TGTGCCTGGAGTGCAGACAGGGATTACTATGGCTACACCTTC. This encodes CAWSADRDYYGYTF.

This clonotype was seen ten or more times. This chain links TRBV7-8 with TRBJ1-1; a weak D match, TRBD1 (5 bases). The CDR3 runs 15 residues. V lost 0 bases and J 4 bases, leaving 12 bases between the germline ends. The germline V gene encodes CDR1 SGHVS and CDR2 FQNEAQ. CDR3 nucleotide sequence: TGTGCCAGCAGCTTAGCTGGGGGATATATCACTGAAGCTTTCTTT. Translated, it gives CASSLAGGYITEAFF. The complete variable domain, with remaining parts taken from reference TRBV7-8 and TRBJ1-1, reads GAGVSQSPRYKVAKRGQDVALRCDPISGHVSLFWYQQALGQGPEFLTYFQNEAQLDKSGLPSDRFFAERPEGSVSTLKIQRTQQEDSAVYLCASSLAGGYITEAFFGQGTRLTVV.

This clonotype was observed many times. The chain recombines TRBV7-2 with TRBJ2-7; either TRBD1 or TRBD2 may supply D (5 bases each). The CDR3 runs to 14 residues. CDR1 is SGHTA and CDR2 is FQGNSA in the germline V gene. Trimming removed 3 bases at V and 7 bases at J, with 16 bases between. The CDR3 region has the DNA TGTGCCAGCAGCTTCCCGGGGCTTCGGCGGGAGCAGTACTTC. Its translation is CASSFPGLRREQYF.

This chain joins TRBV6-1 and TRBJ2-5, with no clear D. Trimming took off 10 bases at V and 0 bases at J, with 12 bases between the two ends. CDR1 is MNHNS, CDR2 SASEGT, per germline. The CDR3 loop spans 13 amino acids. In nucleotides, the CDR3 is TGTGCCAACTCTCCGGCGTACCAAGAGACCCAGTACTTC. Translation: CANSPAYQETQYF.

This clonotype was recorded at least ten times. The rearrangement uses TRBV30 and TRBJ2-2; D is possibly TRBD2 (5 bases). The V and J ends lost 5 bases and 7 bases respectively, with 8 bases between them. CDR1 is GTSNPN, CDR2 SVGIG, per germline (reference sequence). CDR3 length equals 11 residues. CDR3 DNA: TGTGCCTGGGACCGGGACGGGGAGCTGTTTTTT. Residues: CAWDRDGELFF.

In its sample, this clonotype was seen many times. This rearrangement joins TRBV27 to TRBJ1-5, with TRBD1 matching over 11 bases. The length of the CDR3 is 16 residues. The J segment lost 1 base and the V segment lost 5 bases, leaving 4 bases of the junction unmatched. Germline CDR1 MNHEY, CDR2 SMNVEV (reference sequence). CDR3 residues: CASSRTGGRSNQPQHF. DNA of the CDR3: TGTGCCAGCAGTAGGACAGGGGGCCGGAGCAATCAGCCCCAGCATTTT.

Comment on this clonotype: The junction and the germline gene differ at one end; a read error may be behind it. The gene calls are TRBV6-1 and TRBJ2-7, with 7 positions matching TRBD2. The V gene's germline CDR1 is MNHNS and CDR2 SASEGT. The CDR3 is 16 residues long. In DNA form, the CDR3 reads TGTGCCAGCGGCTCATTCGGGACTATCGGCCCCTACGATCAGTACTTC. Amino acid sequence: CASGSFGTIGPYDQYF.

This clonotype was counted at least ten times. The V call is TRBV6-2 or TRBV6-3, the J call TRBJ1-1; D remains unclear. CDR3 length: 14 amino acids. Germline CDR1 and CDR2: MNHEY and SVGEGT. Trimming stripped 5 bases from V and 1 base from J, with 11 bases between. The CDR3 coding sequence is TGTGCCAGCAGTAAGATCCCGGGGAACACTGAAGCTTTCTTT. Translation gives CASSKIPGNTEAFF.

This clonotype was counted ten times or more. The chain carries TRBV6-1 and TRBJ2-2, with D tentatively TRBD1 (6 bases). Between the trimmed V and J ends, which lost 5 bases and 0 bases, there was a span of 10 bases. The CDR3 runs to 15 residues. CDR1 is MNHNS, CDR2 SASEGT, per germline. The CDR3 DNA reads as TGTGCCAGCAGTAGGGGGACGGCGAACACCGGGGAGCTGTTTTTT. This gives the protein CASSRGTANTGELFF.

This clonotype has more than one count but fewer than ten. The CDR3 nucleotides read TGCGCCAGCAGCTGGGGGACAGGGCCGTCCACTGAAGCTTTCTTT. Translated, it gives CASSWGTGPSTEAFF. This chain joins TRBV5-1 and TRBJ1-1; 9 nucleotides align to TRBD1. This CDR3 is 15 amino acids long. Germline-derived CDR1 and CDR2 are SGHRS and YFSETQ. V lost 3 bases to trimming and J lost 4 bases; unmatched junction nucleotides: 7.

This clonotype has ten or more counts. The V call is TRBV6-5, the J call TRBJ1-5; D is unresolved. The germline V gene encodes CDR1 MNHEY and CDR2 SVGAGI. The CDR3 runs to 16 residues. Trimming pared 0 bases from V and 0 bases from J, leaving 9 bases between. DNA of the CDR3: TGTGCCAGCAGTTACTCGTCAGGTTATAGCAATCAGCCCCAGCATTTT. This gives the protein CASSYSSGYSNQPQHF.

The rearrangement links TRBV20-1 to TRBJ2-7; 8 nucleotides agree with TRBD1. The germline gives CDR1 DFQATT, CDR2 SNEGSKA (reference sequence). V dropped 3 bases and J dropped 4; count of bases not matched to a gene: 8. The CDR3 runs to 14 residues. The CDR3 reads CSASIWTGTYEQYF. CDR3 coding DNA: TGCAGTGCTAGTATATGGACAGGGACGTACGAGCAGTACTTC.

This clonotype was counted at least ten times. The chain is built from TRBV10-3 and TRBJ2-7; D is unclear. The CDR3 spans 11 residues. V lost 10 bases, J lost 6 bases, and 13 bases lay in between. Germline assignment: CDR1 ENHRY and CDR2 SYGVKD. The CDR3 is CATSRQGEQYF. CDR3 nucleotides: TGTGCCACCTCCCGCCAAGGCGAGCAGTACTTC.

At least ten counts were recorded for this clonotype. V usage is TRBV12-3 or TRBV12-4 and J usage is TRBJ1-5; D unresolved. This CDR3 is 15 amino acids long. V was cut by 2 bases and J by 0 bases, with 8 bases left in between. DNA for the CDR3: TGTGCCAGCAGTTTACCTCGACTTAGCAATCAGCCCCAGCATTTT. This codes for CASSLPRLSNQPQHF.

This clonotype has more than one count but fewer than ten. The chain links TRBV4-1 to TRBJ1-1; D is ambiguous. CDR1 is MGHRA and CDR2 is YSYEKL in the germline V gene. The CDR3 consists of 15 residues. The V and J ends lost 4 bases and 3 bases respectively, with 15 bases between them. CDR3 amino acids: CASSPPTDFYTEAFF. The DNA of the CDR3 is TGCGCCAGCAGCCCACCGACCGACTTTTACACTGAAGCTTTCTTT.

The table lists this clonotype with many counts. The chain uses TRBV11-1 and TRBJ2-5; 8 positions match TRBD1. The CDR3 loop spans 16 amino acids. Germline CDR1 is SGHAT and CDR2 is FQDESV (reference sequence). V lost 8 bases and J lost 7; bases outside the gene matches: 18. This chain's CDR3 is CASAPTGTGSQGTQYF. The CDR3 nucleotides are TGTGCCAGCGCCCCGACCGGGACAGGTAGCCAGGGGACCCAGTACTTC.

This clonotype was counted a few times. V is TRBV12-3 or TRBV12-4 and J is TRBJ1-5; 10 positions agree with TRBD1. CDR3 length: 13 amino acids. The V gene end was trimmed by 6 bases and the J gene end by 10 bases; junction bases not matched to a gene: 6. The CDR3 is CASSRGQGQPQHF. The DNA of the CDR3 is TGTGCCAGCAGCCGGGGACAGGGGCAACCCCAGCATTTT.

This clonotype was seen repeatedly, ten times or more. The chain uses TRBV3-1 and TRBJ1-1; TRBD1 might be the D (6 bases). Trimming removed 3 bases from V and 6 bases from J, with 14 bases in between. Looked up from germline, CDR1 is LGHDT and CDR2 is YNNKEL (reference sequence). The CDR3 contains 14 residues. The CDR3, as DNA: TGTGCCAGCAGCCATGCGGCAGGGGCCCCTGAAGCTTTCTTT. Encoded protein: CASSHAAGAPEAFF.

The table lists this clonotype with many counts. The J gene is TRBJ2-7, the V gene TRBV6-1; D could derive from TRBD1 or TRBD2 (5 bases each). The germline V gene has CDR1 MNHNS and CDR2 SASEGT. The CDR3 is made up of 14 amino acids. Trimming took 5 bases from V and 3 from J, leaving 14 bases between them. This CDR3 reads CASSSRVGGYEQYF. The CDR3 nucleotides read TGTGCCAGCAGTAGCAGGGTCGGAGGCTACGAGCAGTACTTC.

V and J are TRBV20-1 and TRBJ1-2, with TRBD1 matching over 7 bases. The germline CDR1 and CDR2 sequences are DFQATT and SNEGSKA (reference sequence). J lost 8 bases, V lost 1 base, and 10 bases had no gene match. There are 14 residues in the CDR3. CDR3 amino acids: CSARAGQGVGGYTF. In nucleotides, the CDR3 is TGCAGTGCTAGAGCTGGGCAGGGGGTGGGCGGCTACACCTTC.

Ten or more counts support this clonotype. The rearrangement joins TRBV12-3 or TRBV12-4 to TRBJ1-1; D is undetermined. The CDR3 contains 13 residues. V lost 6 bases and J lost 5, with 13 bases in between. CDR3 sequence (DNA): TGTGCCAGCAGCTTTGGAAAAGAAACTGAAGCTTTCTTT. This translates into CASSFGKETEAFF.